A selection of T cell receptor beta chains follows, all from one sample in a study of early T cells in non-severe SARS-CoV-2 infection. From the 5' RACE reads, TCRdb called clonotypes with MiXCR, one entry per CDR3 protein. The table includes 70,000 to 95,000 distinct CDR3 sequences, about 11% detected once. Sequenced input: whole blood. These receptors were obtained from an adult who was a healthcare worker with PCR-confirmed SARS-CoV-2 infection or an uninfected control (not recorded which). Each CDR3 is given with its conserved first and last residue. A D gene is named only where the DNA matches it firmly. Only part of the rows carry a size: once, few, many, or a class if the clone is expanded.

cdr3_aa	cdr3_nt	j_call	v_call	d_call	clone_size
CSAPRDQRTGELFF	TGCAGTGCTCCTCGGGACCAGAGGACCGGGGAGCTGTTTTTT	TRBJ2-2	TRBV20-1	-	many
CASLTTFRTGAEPETQYF	TGTGCCAGCCTTACAACTTTCCGGACAGGCGCCGAGCCAGAGACCCAGTACTTC	TRBJ2-5	TRBV6-5	TRBD1	-
CSPVKTGSGNTIYF	TGCAGTCCCGTAAAAACGGGATCTGGAAACACCATATATTTT	TRBJ1-3	TRBV20-1	-	few
CASSPRGYGNTIYF	TGTGCCAGCAGTCCCAGGGGTTACGGAAACACCATATATTTT	TRBJ1-3	TRBV27	-	many
CASSPDGGYEQYF	TGTGCCAGCAGCCCCGACGGGGGATACGAGCAGTACTTC	TRBJ2-7	TRBV7-6	-	-
CASSAGTASPLHF	TGTGCCAGCAGTGCCGGGACAGCCTCACCCCTCCACTTT	TRBJ1-6	TRBV25-1	TRBD1	few
CASSPISGSAYNEQFF	TGTGCCAGCAGCCCGATTAGCGGGAGTGCCTACAATGAGCAGTTCTTC	TRBJ2-1	TRBV11-2	TRBD2	-
CASSGGQLNQPQHF	TGTGCCAGCAGTGGGGGACAGTTAAATCAGCCCCAGCATTTT	TRBJ1-5	TRBV2	TRBD1	-
CASSPKSGGGYNEQFF	TGTGCCAGCAGCCCTAAAAGCGGGGGCGGCTACAATGAGCAGTTCTTC	TRBJ2-1	TRBV7-3	TRBD2	few
CASSPDGQGAEAFF	TGTGCCAGCTCACCAGATGGACAGGGTGCTGAAGCTTTCTTT	TRBJ1-1	TRBV18	TRBD1	many
CASGFTGTFPYEQYF	TGTGCTAGTGGTTTTACCGGGACGTTCCCCTACGAGCAGTACTTC	TRBJ2-7	TRBV12-5	-	once
CASSFGGEKLFF	TGTGCCAGCAGCTTCGGGGGAGAAAAACTGTTTTTT	TRBJ1-4	TRBV7-9	-	-
CSAATGQETQYF	TGCAGCGCTGCGACAGGTCAAGAGACCCAGTACTTC	TRBJ2-5	TRBV29-1	-	many
CASSTGTSGHEQFF	TGTGCCAGCAGCACCGGGACTAGCGGTCATGAGCAGTTCTTC	TRBJ2-1	TRBV5-5	TRBD2	-
CASSWGTTYEQYF	TGTGCCAGCAGCTGGGGAACGACCTACGAGCAGTACTTC	TRBJ2-7	TRBV11-2	-	many
CASSQPRSGNTEAFF	TGCGCCAGCAGCCAACCCCGTTCGGGGAACACTGAAGCTTTCTTT	TRBJ1-1	TRBV4-1	-	few
CASSVTSMDTQYF	TGTGCCAGCAGCGTGACTAGTATGGATACGCAGTATTTT	TRBJ2-3	TRBV9	-	-
CASSPRQGIRETQYF	TGTGCCAGCAGCCCCCGACAGGGAATACGTGAGACCCAGTACTTC	TRBJ2-5	TRBV7-9	TRBD1	many
CASTLGRETQYF	TGTGCCAGCACCCTAGGGCGTGAGACCCAGTACTTC	TRBJ2-5	TRBV7-2	-	-
CASSSRLAGSTDTQYF	TGTGCCAGTAGTTCCAGACTAGCGGGGAGCACAGATACGCAGTATTTT	TRBJ2-3	TRBV19	TRBD2	-
CSVSDSRGQYF	TGCAGCGTTAGTGATAGCCGAGGGCAGTATTTT	TRBJ2-3	TRBV29-1	-	-
CASSPRSQGNEQFF	TGTGCCAGCTCACCACGAAGTCAGGGCAATGAGCAGTTCTTC	TRBJ2-1	TRBV18	-	-
CSQRGLGYTF	TGCAGCCAGAGGGGGCTTGGCTACACCTTC	TRBJ1-2	TRBV29-1	TRBD1	few
CASSSRDSGASYEQYF	TGTGCCAGCAGTTCCCGGGACAGTGGGGCATCCTACGAGCAGTACTTC	TRBJ2-7	TRBV6-6	TRBD1	-
CASSLVWRGGAKNIQYF	TGCGCCAGCAGCTTGGTTTGGCGGGGGGGCGCCAAAAACATTCAGTACTTC	TRBJ2-4	TRBV5-1	TRBD2	many
CASSYSTLGVAEAFF	TGTGCCAGCAGTTACTCGACGCTTGGGGTCGCTGAAGCTTTCTTT	TRBJ1-1	TRBV6-2/TRBV6-3	-	many
CASSQPGTGEHEQYF	TGTGCCAGCAGCCAGCCCGGGACAGGGGAACACGAGCAGTACTTC	TRBJ2-7	TRBV3-1	TRBD1	-
CASSLDGTGFYEQYF	TGTGCCAGCAGCTTAGATGGGACAGGGTTTTACGAGCAGTACTTC	TRBJ2-7	TRBV7-2	TRBD1	many
CASSNRDETQYF	TGCGCCAGCAGCAACAGGGACGAGACCCAGTACTTC	TRBJ2-5	TRBV4-1	-	-
CASRETGNTWDTQYF	TGTGCCAGCAGAGAGACAGGGAATACATGGGATACGCAGTATTTT	TRBJ2-3	TRBV3-1	TRBD1	-
CASSVGVDEQFF	TGTGCCAGCAGCGTAGGGGTGGATGAGCAGTTCTTC	TRBJ2-1	TRBV9	-	few
CSVTRALGTEAFF	TGCAGCGTGACCCGGGCCTTAGGGACTGAAGCTTTCTTT	TRBJ1-1	TRBV29-1	-	-